This TCR beta chain was captured by sequencing in a study of CD8 T cells in Susac syndrome. About the study: Patients with Susac syndrome were therapy-naive, treated with corticosteroids, or treated with intravenous immunoglobulin alone when blood was collected.

Study-wide findings and caveats: In Susac syndrome, the CD4+ T cell repertoires did not show clonal expansion.

Germline assignment: CDR1 SGHDT and CDR2 YYEEEE. V was pared by 2 bases and J by 8 bases, with 13 bases between. The CDR3 has 13 residues. In regard to this clonotype: Its antigen is still unknown.

CD8+ and CD4+ T cells were negatively isolated; TEMRA cells were FACS-enriched. RNA totalling roughly 0.5 to 1 ug underwent reverse transcription with random hexamers. MiXCR was run by TCRdb on the immunoSEQ multiplex PCR reads, yielding one entry per CDR3 protein. The data show about 140,000 distinct CDR3 sequences, approximately 95% seen once. This TCR was recovered from a human donor with Susac syndrome. Sequencing used CD4+ T cells from PBMCs. V is TRBV5-6 and J is TRBJ1-2; D not resolved. The CDR3 DNA sequence: TGTGCCAGCAGCTTTTTTCTTCCGGCGGGCTACACCTTC. Translated, it gives CASSFFLPAGYTF.